What follows are 28 T cell receptor beta chains derived from one specimen sequenced in a study of T cell repertoires in cytomegalovirus infection. MiXCR, run by TCRdb on the reads, gives a single entry per CDR3 protein. Of around 800,000 distinct CDR3 sequences listed, approximately 32% were seen once; the top ten hold over 10%. No antigen is known for these receptors. Sequencing used cultured CD8+ T cells from PBMCs, obtained from culture after CMV antigen stimulation. These receptors came from a human donor in good health (CMV status not recorded). Some clones in this sample may be carry-over from other donors' samples.

The CDR3 loop reads CASSEARAGGGEQYF. CDR3 DNA sequence: TGTGCCAGCAGTGAAGCAAGGGCAGGGGGGGGAGAGCAGTACTTC. This chain joins TRBV2 and TRBJ2-7; D possibly matches TRBD1 or TRBD2 (7 bases each). The CDR3 sequence is 15 residues long. CDR1 is SNHLY, CDR2 FYNNEI, per germline. With 0 bases removed from V and 7 bases from J, the gap between germline ends came to 16 bases.

This clonotype turned up a few times. The genes are TRBV14 and TRBJ2-7; a possible D gene is TRBD2 (7 bases). V shed 2 bases and J shed 1 base, with 18 bases lying between them. The germline V gene encodes CDR1 SGHDN and CDR2 FVKESK. The CDR3 sequence is 17 residues long. The CDR3 spells CASSQFRGAGASYEQYF. DNA of the CDR3: TGTGCCAGCAGCCAATTCCGGGGGGCAGGAGCTTCCTACGAGCAGTACTTC.

This sequence joins TRBV27 and TRBJ1-6; TRBD1 matches at 8 bases. CDR3 size: 15 residues. CDR1 MNHEY and CDR2 SMNVEV come from the germline V gene (reference sequence). V lost 3 bases and J lost 10; bases outside the gene matches: 8. For the CDR3, the DNA is TGTGCCAGCAGTTTTGGAGCAGGGGGCGTATCACCCCTCCACTTT. It codes for CASSFGAGGVSPLHF.

This chain connects TRBV5-1 to TRBJ2-4; TRBD1 might be the D (6 bases). Germline CDR1 reads SGHRS; CDR2 reads YFSETQ. The CDR3 spans 17 residues. V was cut by 2 bases and J by 0 bases, with 15 bases left in between. The DNA for the CDR3 is TGCGCCAGCAGCTTCACGACAGGTGACCTAGCCAAAAACATTCAGTACTTC. It codes for CASSFTTGDLAKNIQYF.

This clonotype has a handful of counts. The gene calls are TRBV6-4 and TRBJ2-2; D uncertain. V lost 9 bases to trimming and J lost 5 bases, with 13 bases between them. Germline values: CDR1 MRHNA, CDR2 SNTAGT. The CDR3 length is 13 residues. The CDR3 protein is CARISGSTGELFF. The CDR3 DNA reads TGTGCCAGAATCTCAGGTTCTACCGGGGAGCTGTTTTTT.

The chain has TRBV11-2 and TRBJ2-5, with unresolved D. The germline V gene encodes CDR1 SGHAT and CDR2 FQNNGV. V lost 1 base to trimming and J lost 2 bases, with 8 bases between them. This CDR3 is 14 amino acids long. CDR3 bases: TGTGCCAGCAGCTTAGGGGTAAATCAAGAGACCCAGTACTTC. Encoded protein: CASSLGVNQETQYF.

As DNA, the CDR3 is TGTGCCACCAGCAGAGATTTCGAGTTGAACACTGAAGCTTTCTTT. Translation: CATSRDFELNTEAFF. The V gene is TRBV15, the J gene TRBJ1-1; D gene ambiguous. CDR1 and CDR2 (germline): LNHNV, YYDKDF (reference sequence). The length of the CDR3 is 15 residues. V was trimmed by 0 bases and J by 0 bases, leaving 8 bases between them.

The chain has TRBV18 and TRBJ1-5; no reliable D call. Per germline, CDR1 KGHSH and CDR2 LQKENI. This CDR3 contains 14 residues. The V gene lost 6 bases and the J gene lost 3 bases, with 12 bases spanning the gap. CDR3 protein: CASSTGRINQPQHF. The CDR3 DNA reads as TGTGCCAGCTCGACCGGCAGAATCAATCAGCCCCAGCATTTT.

As to this clonotype: One end of the junction does not line up with germline, which may come from a read error. The rearrangement uses TRBV7-6 and TRBJ2-2; no clear D gene. This CDR3 comprises 14 residues. Germline-derived CDR1 and CDR2 are SGHVS and FNYEAQ. The CDR3 spells CARSLVGEAGELFF. The CDR3 coding sequence is TGTGCCAGGAGCTTAGTTGGCGAGGCCGGGGAGCTGTTTTTT.

As regards this clonotype: This sequence may be a read error, since a much larger clone differs from it by one base. The chain couples TRBV7-2 to TRBJ2-2, with D perhaps given as TRBD1 or TRBD2 (5 bases each). CDR1 and CDR2 (germline): SGHTA, FQGNSA. This CDR3 spans 13 amino acids. The CDR3: CASSFGGSGEQFF. The DNA for the CDR3 is TGTGCCAGCAGCTTTGGGGGATCCGGGGAGCAGTTTTTT.

The rearrangement uses TRBV19 and TRBJ2-2, with 9 nucleotides matching TRBD2. Germline V gene data show CDR1 as LNHDA and CDR2 as SQIVND (reference sequence). Trimming removed 5 bases from V and 2 bases from J; junction bases left unmatched: 3. This CDR3 comprises 15 residues. The CDR3 nucleotides are TGTGCCAGTAGTTGGCGGGGGGGCAACACCGGGGAGCTGTTTTTT. Its translation is CASSWRGGNTGELFF.

The chain carries TRBV7-9 and TRBJ2-5; maybe TRBD1 (6 bases). Germline CDR1 SEHNR, CDR2 FQNEAQ (reference sequence). The CDR3 runs to 16 residues. V shed 2 bases and J shed 2 bases, with 15 bases lying between them. This CDR3 is CASSLLGTNLQETQYF. The CDR3 DNA reads as TGTGCCAGCAGCTTACTCGGGACAAATTTACAAGAGACCCAGTACTTC.

The chain recombines TRBV12-3 or TRBV12-4 with TRBJ2-7; D is undetermined. Trimming removed 7 bases at V and 5 bases at J, with 12 bases between. CDR3 length: 12 amino acids. CDR3 sequence: CASTASSHEQYF. The CDR3 DNA reads as TGTGCCAGCACCGCTTCGTCCCACGAGCAGTACTTC.

With regard to this clonotype: A much larger clonotype is one base distant, so this may be a read error. The chain recombines TRBV12-3 or TRBV12-4 with TRBJ1-3; no clear D gene. CDR3 size: 14 residues. CDR3 nucleotides: TGTGTCAGCAGTCTTCCCAGCTCTGGAAACACCATATATTTT. It translates to CVSSLPSSGNTIYF.

Ten or more counts support this clonotype. This rearrangement joins TRBV27 to TRBJ1-1; a possible D gene is TRBD1 (5 bases). Germline V gene lookup returns CDR1 MNHEY and CDR2 SMNVEV (reference sequence). The V end was cut by 3 bases, the J end by 4 bases, with 18 bases between. CDR3 size: 16 residues. CDR3 protein: CASSLPPRVGGTEAFF. DNA of the CDR3: TGTGCCAGCAGTTTGCCCCCCAGGGTCGGGGGCACTGAAGCTTTCTTT.

Only a few counts were recorded for this clonotype. This chain joins TRBV19 and TRBJ2-3; 9 bases line up with TRBD2. Germline CDR1 reads LNHDA; CDR2 reads SQIVND (reference sequence). This CDR3 region has 17 residues. With V trimmed by 4 bases and J by 1 base, 9 bases remained unmatched. The CDR3, as DNA: TGTGCCAGTAGTAGTGGAACCTCTAGCGGGGGCACAGATACGCAGTATTTT. Translation gives CASSSGTSSGGTDTQYF.

This sequence joins TRBV7-9 and TRBJ2-7; TRBD1 is a possible D gene (6 bases). The germline V gene encodes CDR1 SEHNR and CDR2 FQNEAQ (reference sequence). V lost 5 bases, J lost 0 bases, and 17 bases lay in between. The CDR3 consists of 16 residues. This CDR3 is CASSPPGQISSYEQYF. The CDR3 DNA reads as TGTGCCAGCAGCCCACCCGGACAGATTAGCTCCTACGAGCAGTACTTC. Filled out from reference TRBV7-9 and TRBJ2-7, the complete variable domain reads DTGVSQNPRHKITKRGQNVTFRCDPISEHNRLYWYRQTLGQGPEFLTYFQNEAQLEKSRLLSDRFSAERPKGSFSTLEIQRTEQGDSAMYLCASSPPGQISSYEQYFGPGTRLTVT.

This clonotype came up many times. The genes are TRBV12-3 or TRBV12-4 and TRBJ1-1, with TRBD1 identical over 7 bases. Unmatched junction bases numbered 6, after V lost 5 bases and J lost 0 bases. The CDR3 is made up of 15 amino acids. Here the CDR3 DNA reads TGTGCCAGCAGTCCAGACAGGGTTATGAACACTGAAGCTTTCTTT. Its protein is CASSPDRVMNTEAFF.

The chain couples TRBV27 to TRBJ1-1, with 8 bases identical to TRBD1. Germline assignment: CDR1 MNHEY and CDR2 SMNVEV (reference sequence). The CDR3 is made up of 16 amino acids. V dropped 5 bases and J dropped 0; count of bases not matched to a gene: 8. CDR3 sequence reads: CASSRDRQGLNTEAFF. CDR3 nucleotide sequence: TGTGCCAGCAGTCGGGACCGACAGGGGTTGAACACTGAAGCTTTCTTT.

V and J are TRBV27 and TRBJ1-2; the D is unclear. The CDR3 has 15 amino acids. V lost 6 bases and J 1 base, leaving 15 bases between the germline ends. Germline V gene sequence: CDR1 MNHEY, CDR2 SMNVEV (reference sequence). The DNA of the CDR3 is TGTGCCAGCAGGAGGTTTAAGGAGGGTAACTATGGCTACACCTTC. This sequence encodes CASRRFKEGNYGYTF.

This chain joins TRBV6-6 and TRBJ2-7; D may be TRBD1 (6 bases). Germline values: CDR1 MNHNY, CDR2 SVGAGI (reference sequence). Trimming left V 7 bases short and J 1 base short, with 11 bases between. The CDR3 sequence is 13 residues long. CDR3 sequence: CASNLDSSYEQYF. The CDR3 nucleotides read TGTGCCAGCAACCTGGACAGTTCCTACGAGCAGTACTTC.

The chain couples TRBV14 to TRBJ2-1; TRBD1 matches 9 bases. This CDR3 has 14 residues. Germline V lookup: CDR1 SGHDN, CDR2 FVKESK. The J segment lost 9 bases and the V segment lost 1 base, leaving 4 bases of the junction unmatched. CDR3 sequence: CASSQAGQGPEQFF. The CDR3 DNA reads TGTGCCAGCAGCCAAGCGGGACAGGGCCCTGAGCAGTTCTTC.

This clonotype was seen only a few times. This rearrangement joins TRBV6-8 to TRBJ1-1; 8 bases match TRBD1. Trimming cost V 5 bases and J 6 bases; bases outside gene matches: 8. The germline CDR1 and CDR2 sequences are MNHGY and SAAAGT. CDR3 size: 14 residues. Here the CDR3 DNA reads TGTGCCAGCAGTCCCGGGACAGGTATATCTGAAGCTTTCTTT. It yields the protein CASSPGTGISEAFF.

The V gene is TRBV7-2, the J gene TRBJ2-5; TRBD1 aligns across 10 bases. This CDR3 spans 16 amino acids. The V segment lost 0 bases and the J segment 5 bases; nucleotides outside the gene matches: 6. From germline, CDR1 is SGHTA and CDR2 FQGNSA. CDR3 amino acids: CASSLADRGFWETQYF. In nucleotides, the CDR3 is TGTGCCAGCAGCTTAGCGGACAGGGGGTTTTGGGAGACCCAGTACTTC.

This clonotype was seen many times. The chain recombines TRBV12-3 or TRBV12-4 with TRBJ2-1; D perhaps matches TRBD1 (6 bases). V gave up 3 bases and J gave up 8 bases, with 11 bases separating them. This CDR3 is built from 13 residues. This CDR3 reads CASSFENRDEQFF. For the CDR3, the DNA is TGTGCCAGCAGTTTCGAAAACAGGGATGAGCAGTTCTTC.

CDR3 region: CAISERAGPRNEQFF. The DNA of the CDR3 is TGTGCCATCAGTGAACGAGCGGGGCCCAGGAATGAGCAGTTCTTC. The chain links TRBV10-3 to TRBJ2-1; TRBD2 matches 7 bases. CDR1 ENHRY and CDR2 SYGVKD come from the germline V gene. The J segment lost 7 bases and the V segment lost 3 bases, leaving 9 bases of the junction unmatched. This CDR3 spans 15 amino acids.

The J gene is TRBJ2-1, the V gene TRBV25-1; the D gene is possibly TRBD2 (5 bases). Germline V CDR1 and CDR2: MGHDK, SYGVNS. Trimming took off 3 bases at V and 0 bases at J, with 9 bases between the two ends. The CDR3 runs to 15 residues. CDR3 loop: CASSETTSSYNEQFF. The CDR3 DNA follows: TGTGCCAGCAGTGAGACAACTAGCTCCTACAATGAGCAGTTCTTC.

This clonotype is medium-sized in the sample. The chain joins TRBV12-3 or TRBV12-4 to TRBJ1-2, with a possible D match to TRBD1 (5 bases). Between the trimmed V and J ends, which lost 6 bases and 0 bases, there was a span of 8 bases. The CDR3 sequence is 13 residues long. DNA for the CDR3: TGTGCCAGCAGACTGGACACTAACTATGGCTACACCTTC. Translated, it gives CASRLDTNYGYTF.